A single sample gave rise to the 19 T cell receptor beta chains below, sequenced in a study of blood T cell repertoires in COVID-19. Sequencing was performed with immunoSEQ multiplex PCR; in TCRdb, only in-frame clones are kept and a portion is missing. The repertoire holds about 250,000 clones, with about four fifths as singletons. The sequenced sample was peripheral blood. Every receptor here comes from an elderly man with acute or convalescent COVID-19.

This clone was recorded a few times. The rearrangement joins TRBV6-5 to TRBJ2-7, with 7 bases lining up with TRBD2. Germline loops: CDR1 MNHEY, CDR2 SVGAGI. The CDR3 is 15 residues long. V shed 8 bases and J 1 base; nucleotides not matched to a gene: 11. CDR3 loop: CASCRRGLHSYEQYF. In nucleotides, the CDR3 is TGTGCCAGCTGCCGCCGGGGACTACATTCCTACGAGCAGTACTTC.

This rearrangement joins TRBV7-9 to TRBJ2-7; 8 bases are a match to TRBD1. With 1 base clipped from V and 5 bases from J, the junction kept 7 bases outside the gene matches. Germline lookup yields CDR1 SEHNR and CDR2 FQNEAQ (reference sequence). The CDR3 is 15 amino acids. CDR3 region: CASSLVARGQDEQYF. CDR3 sequence (DNA): TGTGCCAGCAGCTTAGTAGCCAGGGGACAGGACGAGCAGTACTTC.

This rearrangement joins TRBV4-2 to TRBJ1-5; the match to TRBD1 covers 7 bases. The CDR3 totals 16 residues. The V segment lost 3 bases and the J segment 1 base; nucleotides outside the gene matches: 6. Germline V gives CDR1 LGHNA, CDR2 YNFKEQ. For the CDR3, the DNA is TGTGCCAGCAGCCACGGGGCCAGGGGGAGCAATCAGCCCCAGCATTTT. Residues: CASSHGARGSNQPQHF.

The genes are TRBV29-1 and TRBJ2-1; D might be TRBD2 (5 bases). The ends were cut back, 5 bases at V and 9 bases at J, with 14 bases in the middle. The CDR3 is 12 amino acids. Germline V lookup: CDR1 SQVTM, CDR2 ANQGSEA. The DNA of the CDR3 is TGCAGCGTTTATAGTTCACTAGGTGAGCAGTTCTTC. It encodes CSVYSSLGEQFF.

The chain carries TRBV5-1 and TRBJ1-2; 7 nucleotides match TRBD1. The CDR3 consists of 16 residues. Unmatched junction bases numbered 14, after V lost 3 bases and J lost 6 bases. Per germline, CDR1 SGHRS and CDR2 YFSETQ. Written as DNA, the CDR3 is TGCGCCAGCAGCTGGCCGACTACAGGGGATCGAGATGGCTACACCTTC. Residues: CASSWPTTGDRDGYTF.

The CDR3 DNA reads as TGTGCCAGCAGCCAAGATCAGCCGGGGAGCACTGAAGCTTTCTTT. It codes for CASSQDQPGSTEAFF. The chain links TRBV4-2 to TRBJ1-1; D is unresolved. Germline V gene sequence: CDR1 LGHNA, CDR2 YNFKEQ. The CDR3 covers 15 residues. Between the trimmed V and J ends, which lost 0 bases and 4 bases, there was a span of 12 bases.

This clone was detected a few times. V gene TRBV7-8 combines with J gene TRBJ1-6, with 7 positions matching TRBD1. After removal of 5 bases from V and 6 bases from J, the junction contained 7 bases not matched to a gene. CDR3 length: 15 amino acids. CDR1 is SGHVS, CDR2 FQNEAQ, per germline. The CDR3 here is CASSGRQGINSPLHF. DNA of the CDR3: TGTGCCAGCAGCGGTAGACAGGGCATTAATTCACCCCTCCACTTT.

The chain uses TRBV10-3 and TRBJ2-5; 8 bases align to TRBD1. The CDR3 runs to 15 residues. Germline assignment: CDR1 ENHRY and CDR2 SYGVKD. V lost 4 bases, J lost 5 bases, and 9 bases stayed unmatched. The CDR3 bases are TGTGCCATCAGTGGCAGGGGGCAGAGAGGGGAGACCCAGTACTTC. Translation: CAISGRGQRGETQYF.

CDR3 in DNA: TGTGCCAGCAGTGCATTAAGAGGAAAACTGTTTTTT. The encoded protein is CASSALRGKLFF. V and J are TRBV12-3 or TRBV12-4 and TRBJ1-4; no clear D gene. The V gene lost 5 bases and the J gene lost 10 bases, with 11 bases spanning the gap. The CDR3 runs 12 residues.

This clone was counted once. This sequence joins TRBV28 and TRBJ1-4; TRBD1 matches at 9 bases. The germline gives CDR1 MDHEN, CDR2 SYDVKM. This CDR3 is 16 amino acids long. V lost 3 bases, J lost 5 bases, and 7 bases stayed unmatched. The CDR3 DNA is TGTGCCAGCAGTTTCGGGGGACAGGGAGGAAATGAAAAACTGTTTTTT. Its translation is CASSFGGQGGNEKLFF.

In DNA form, the CDR3 reads TGTGCCAGCAGCCAATTAGGCCAGGGGTACCACGAGCAGTACTTC. This translates into CASSQLGQGYHEQYF. V usage is TRBV4-2 and J usage is TRBJ2-7, with a tentative D call TRBD1 (6 bases). This CDR3 is built from 15 residues. CDR1 is LGHNA, CDR2 YNFKEQ, per germline. Trimming pared 2 bases from V and 5 bases from J, leaving 16 bases between.

The rearrangement links TRBV2 to TRBJ1-1; a weak D match, TRBD1 (5 bases). The germline V gene encodes CDR1 SNHLY and CDR2 FYNNEI. V gave up 4 bases and J gave up 5 bases, with 14 bases separating them. The CDR3 extends over 14 amino acids. The CDR3 sequence is CASSGLDTNTEAFF. The CDR3 DNA is TGTGCCAGCAGTGGATTGGACACTAATACTGAAGCTTTCTTT.

The chain employs TRBV5-1 and TRBJ2-3, with a tentative D call TRBD1 (5 bases). Trimming took off 0 bases at V and 3 bases at J, with 11 bases between the two ends. This CDR3 comprises 15 residues. CDR1 is SGHRS, CDR2 YFSETQ, per germline. In nucleotides, the CDR3 is TGCGCCAGCAGCTTGGACCACTACAGGACAGATACGCAGTATTTT. Amino acids: CASSLDHYRTDTQYF.

The chain recombines TRBV5-4 with TRBJ2-7; TRBD2 might be the D (5 bases). The CDR3 is 14 residues long. V lost 0 bases and J 7 bases, leaving 14 bases between the germline ends. Germline CDR1 reads SGHNT; CDR2 reads YYREEE (reference sequence). The CDR3 DNA sequence: TGTGCCAGCAGCTTGGCCCCCACGAGGGAAGAGCAGTACTTC. It specifies CASSLAPTREEQYF.

The chain has TRBV5-4 and TRBJ1-2; TRBD1 agrees at 10 bases. V was pared by 4 bases and J by 4 bases, with 4 bases of the junction left unmatched. Germline V CDR1 and CDR2: SGHNT, YYREEE (reference sequence). The CDR3 consists of 14 residues. The CDR3 DNA is TGTGCCAGCAGCCCCGGGACAGGGGCCTATGGCTACACCTTC. Translating gives CASSPGTGAYGYTF.

J is TRBJ2-2 and V is TRBV18, with D possibly TRBD2 on 6 matching bases. Per germline, CDR1 KGHSH and CDR2 LQKENI. The CDR3 contains 17 residues. V lost 2 bases and J lost 4, with 17 bases in between. CDR3 residues: CASSPRGGNQGTGELFF. CDR3 nucleotide sequence: TGTGCCAGCTCACCAAGAGGCGGGAACCAAGGCACCGGGGAGCTGTTTTTT.

The chain carries TRBV4-2 and TRBJ2-1, with 10 bases that match TRBD1. CDR1 and CDR2 from the germline V gene are LGHNA and YNFKEQ. The CDR3 is 17 amino acids. The V and J ends lost 4 bases and 5 bases, in that order; junction bases with no gene match: 11. The CDR3 region is CASSLARQGAGNNEQFF. CDR3 coding DNA: TGTGCCAGCAGCCTCGCAAGACAGGGGGCTGGGAACAATGAGCAGTTCTTC.

The J gene is TRBJ1-2, the V gene TRBV7-2; 10 bases line up with TRBD1. Germline V gene lookup returns CDR1 SGHTA and CDR2 FQGNSA. The CDR3 covers 16 residues. J gave up 4 bases and V 5 bases, and 10 bases lay outside the gene matches. CDR3 region: CASSPGTGEYGYGYTF. The CDR3 bases are TGTGCCAGCAGCCCGGGGACAGGGGAATACGGCTATGGCTACACCTTC.

The CDR3 sequence is CAISASPGQGDTEAFF. The CDR3 DNA reads as TGTGCCATCAGTGCGTCCCCGGGACAGGGGGACACTGAAGCTTTCTTT. The V gene is TRBV10-3, the J gene TRBJ1-1; 11 bases agree with TRBD1. The CDR3 consists of 16 residues. J gave up 3 bases and V 4 bases, and 7 bases lay outside the gene matches. Germline CDR1 and CDR2: ENHRY and SYGVKD.